This T cell receptor beta chain is from a study of shared clonotypes between healthy human individuals. Study-level information: Three CD4 naive, three CD4 memory, two CD8 naive and one CD8 memory plate were used per donor. Study-level points and caveats: Naive CD4 clonotypes were shared across several donors at about 5.2%. The sole specimen, blood, was sampled, and tissue repertoires likely differ.

CD4+ cells yielded CD45RA+ naive and CD45RA-negative memory subsets. This table comes from immunoSEQ multiplex PCR, and its TCRdb copy is limited to in-frame clones, with some not included. The table includes some 300,000 clones, over 70% detected once. The CDR3 consists of 15 residues. Germline-derived CDR1 and CDR2 are SGHTA and FQGNSA. The junction had 9 bases not matched to a gene; V was cut back by 5 bases and J by 6 bases. A note on this clone: What it binds is not known.

Sequencing was carried out using memory CD4+ T cells sorted from blood. The subset is: CD45RA-negative fraction. The rearrangement uses TRBV7-2 and TRBJ1-5, with 8 bases fitting TRBD1. The clonotype comes from a man younger than 40 in good health. CDR3 loop: CASSLGADRGQPQHF. DNA of the CDR3: TGTGCCAGCAGCCTAGGGGCCGACAGGGGTCAGCCCCAGCATTTT.